This T cell receptor (beta chain) was identified in a study of graft-versus-host responses after intestinal transplantation (dated by TCRdb to 2020 to 2022). Study-level background: Recipients received multivisceral, liver-intestinal, or isolated intestinal transplants. All recipients received anti-thymocyte globulin induction followed by maintenance tacrolimus and steroids for approximately 3 years. Alloreactive clones were identified by sequencing pre-transplant mixed lymphocyte reaction products and comparing these products with unstimulated pre-transplant donor and recipient T cells. Rather than being sequenced by the commercial service, samples from a few later patients were sequenced in-house on an Illumina MiSeq and processed with MiXCR. After intestinal transplantation, graft-versus-host and host-versus-graft alloreactive T cell clones were followed in the graft, circulation and bone marrow using bulk TCR-beta CDR3 sequencing. A peak of at least 4% donor T cells among recipient peripheral blood mononuclear cells was the definition used for donor T cell macrochimerism. The cohort enrolled 20 to 30 intestinal transplant recipients, one of whom was a retransplant, and a few patients without pretransplant specimens were excluded.

The investigation overall reported the following: Patients with donor T cell macrochimerism had high GvH to HvG T cell clonal ratios in their allografts. Early after transplant, declines in HvG clones were associated with peak levels of circulating GvH clones. Conclusions were limited by the relatively low number and heterogeneity of intestinal transplant patients. GvH clones were detected in recipient bone marrow, and some appeared earlier in ileal mucosa or blood, consistent with an intestinal mucosal origin.

CDR1 and CDR2 were assigned from the germline V gene as MNHNS and SASEGT. Its CDR3 holds 14 amino acids, cysteine through phenylalanine. The CDR3 DNA has 42 bases and is translated from base 1. Deletion took 6 bases off V and 5 bases off J, with a span of 11 bases between the germline ends. In this sample, this clone turned up a few times. Its target antigen remains unknown. Base qualities are not at hand, and no much larger clone is one base apart. In the first month after transplant, blood samples were collected up to 4 times, and after that at least monthly when available. To prepare the library, the immunoSEQ multiplex PCR assay was applied. High-throughput TCR-beta CDR3 sequencing of genomic DNA from most patients was performed by Adaptive Biotechnologies. The source study handled its data this way. TCR sequencing data were retrieved from Adaptive's ImmunoSEQ software for roughly 17 patients, whereas a few other patients were processed with MiXCR and VDJtools. CDR3 nucleotide sequences shared between donor and recipient were removed because their origin could not be assigned. To count as alloreactive, a clone needed at least 2-fold expansion over unstimulated cells and a minimum CFSE-low frequency of 0.002% (template counts) or 0.001% (read counts). A clone was considered mappable if detected in the sequenced pre-transplant spleen, lymph node, or MLR CFSE-low populations of the donor or recipient. The cumulative frequency of alloreactive clones was calculated as a percentage of all sequences, weighted by copy number. Here the immuneACCESS table is served through TCRdb, limited to in-frame sequences with V and J called. Missing clones are a known gap in these copies; in checked studies unresolved V genes cover under half, and the rest lacks a known reason. V, J and clone size are taken as reported in that table, and D and trimming were inferred from the DNA itself. This sample lists approximately 89,000 clones; about 93% were detected once. The ten largest clonotypes hold about 16% of the sample.

Material: PBMCs, obtained 453 days after intestinal transplant. This receptor was identified in a human patient who received an intestinal transplant, so some T cells may come from the graft donor. This sequence uses TRBV6-1 and TRBJ1-6; the D gene remains uncertain. At the DNA level, the sequence is TGTGCCAGCAGGGCAACCACCCATAATTCACCCCTCCACTTT. Translated, it gives CASRATTHNSPLHF.